This T cell receptor (beta chain) was found in a study of identifying expanded T cells in peripheral blood. Findings and limits, study-wide: Over about two and four weeks, about 16 and 20 clones changed, versus roughly 1.2 between replicates. Variance in clone template counts between approximately two-week samples significantly increased with total template count across all healthy donors.

CDR3 length: 15 amino acids. Germline V CDR1 and CDR2: LNHDA, SQIVND (reference sequence). Between the trimmed V and J ends, which lost 5 bases and 2 bases, there was a span of 16 bases. Healthy donors had no documented immune events, such as infections, while sampled. Profiling relied on immunoSEQ multiplex PCR, and the TCRdb table lists in-frame clones only, not all of them. The table records 120,000 or so clones, about 80% of them present only once. Note on this clone: Antigen: not known.

This chain links TRBV19 with TRBJ2-7, with D perhaps matching TRBD1 (5 bases). The sequence was collected from a person aged 18 to 75 in good health. The specimen sequenced was blood. The CDR3 here is CASSYQVAGTYEQYF. In DNA form, the CDR3 reads TGTGCCAGTAGTTATCAGGTGGCAGGGACCTACGAGCAGTACTTC.